The sequence of this TCR beta chain was determined in a study of cytomegalovirus exposure and HLA in healthy donors (dated by TCRdb to 2016 to 2017). For the study in its entirety: In an earlier analysis of 587 of the donors, around 290 Gb of sequence data and some 100 million unique TCR beta sequences from 180 million or so T cells were reported. About 300 gigabases of sequencing data and approximately 80 million unique TCR sequences were included in an early release covering 500 to 750 HLA-typed donors. Among the roughly 400 genotyped donors, about 85% belonged to the genetic ancestry cluster associated with self-reported Caucasian donors. The aim of the study was to test whether cataloging public T cell receptors could identify signatures of past pathogen exposure. Using immunosequencing, the study profiled T cell repertoires from 550 to 750 subjects and related those repertoires to cytomegalovirus serostatus. Besides the first cohort of roughly 700 subjects, a separate validation cohort made up of roughly 130 different subjects was used. To predict cytomegalovirus infection status, the study brought together high-throughput TCR immunosequencing, statistical association of individual TCRs with disease status, and machine learning. A later analysis re-analyzed previously published TCR beta repertoires from 550 to 700 donors and added high-resolution HLA genotyping to study TCR occurrence patterns. In the later analysis, no new phenotypic data were used to find candidate immune exposures; instead, reliance was placed on TCR beta sequences and their occurrence across donors. In an earlier analysis of 500 to 650 of the donors, high-throughput TCR beta sequencing was used to judge whether each TCR beta V gene segment behaved as functional or pseudogenic. Alongside the repertoire data, information on donor age, sex, ethnicity and CMV serostatus was compiled. Genome-wide SNP genotypes for about 60% of the roughly 700 donors were used in a later genetic analysis, which treated that subset as a discovery cohort. Every discovery cohort repertoire had been produced on one sequencing platform. HLA typing included class I and class II loci at four-digit resolution. Typing coverage varied by locus: about 620-640 donors for A, B, C, DRB1 and DQB1; approximately 500 for DQA1; over 600 for DPA1; roughly 450 for DPB1. Roughly 5 DR-DQ haplotypes were handled as single units for association and clustering because linkage in the cohort was strong. Across approximately 420 genotyped donors of the cohort, an average of roughly 250,000 unique TCR beta nucleotide sequences per donor were sequenced, and approximately 17% of those sequences were non-productive.

This clone turned up a few times. Its antigen remains undetermined. No base-level quality is on record; no much larger clone is a single base apart. The cohort consisted of approximately 670 healthy bone marrow donors. At the time of sampling, all cohort members were nominally healthy, though unrecorded immune exposures were likely present. The donor was CMV seropositive and belonged to the group of 250 to 300 seropositive cohort members. A peripheral blood sample was provided by each donor, and peripheral blood mononuclear cells were used for TCR beta sequencing. Genomic DNA extraction from the blood cell samples was performed with the Qiagen DNeasy Blood Extraction Kit. Library preparation used the immunoSEQ multiplex PCR assay. For the multiplex PCR, a mixture combining 60 forward primers for TCR Vbeta segments and 13 reverse primers for TCR Jbeta segments was used. The CDR3 region of rearranged TCR beta genes was amplified from genomic DNA by a multiplex PCR assay. The amplified TCR beta libraries were sequenced on the Illumina HiSeq System as 87-base-pair reads. As for how the authors treated the data: A later analysis counted tens of millions of unique TCR beta chains across the 650 to 800 repertoires, and 9 million to 14 million of these chains were shared by at least two donors. A nearest-neighbor algorithm error-corrected the raw reads and collapsed the reads into unique sequences, merging closely related sequences to remove PCR and sequencing errors. CDR3 sequences were aligned to IMGT reference sequences to assign V, D and J gene segments. For a sequence to be retained, at least a six-nucleotide match to both a V gene segment and a J gene segment was required. A rearrangement counted as productive if the CDR3 had no stop codons and remained in frame with V and J, and every other rearrangement counted as non-productive. CDR3 was defined according to IMGT convention as the region running from the second conserved V-encoded cysteine to the conserved J-encoded phenylalanine. The earlier analysis of 587 of the donors excluded any sequence lacking an unambiguous match to a single V gene segment. In an earlier analysis of a few hundred of the donors, a V segment was called functional when productive rearrangements were above 56.7%, and segregating when the standard deviation between donors exceeded 5%. To diagnose cytomegalovirus status from the catalog of TCR beta chain sequences, a statistical classification framework was built. V and J gene assignment, in a later analysis, came from comparing TCR nucleotide sequences with IMGT/GENE-DB human TR gene sequences. In a later analysis, CDR3 sequences and most-parsimonious VDJ recombination scenarios were assigned using the TCRdist pipeline. In a later analysis, each TCR beta chain was defined by its CDR3 amino acid sequence together with its V-gene family, and reads without a unique V-gene family were excluded. To address suspected cross-contamination and a sequencing artifact, a later analysis removed 550 to 750 highly shared, low-generation-probability nucleotide sequences. For each public chain, a later analysis derived a clonal expansion index from normalized ranks of inferred template counts within each repertoire. In a later analysis, generation probabilities were computed using a VDJ recombination model fitted to out-of-frame rearrangements, and the results were checked against IGoR. Hypergeometric tests were used in a later analysis to score TCR-TCR, TCR-HLA and TCR-CMV co-occurrence, with a repertoire-size bias correction applied to the TCR pairs. To estimate false discovery rates, a later analysis permuted the HLA or CMV assignments 20 times. A later analysis grouped co-occurring TCRs with DBSCAN, adding TCRdist sequence similarity when clustering within HLA-allele-positive subsets. Repertoires with fewer than 30,000 or more than 120,000 public chains, plus five repertoires with anomalous nucleotide sharing, were excluded from co-occurrence clustering. TCRdb obtained this table from immuneACCESS and retained in-frame rearrangements with V and J assigned. These tables miss some clones; where compared with another copy, unresolved V genes account for less than half of the shortfall, and the remainder is unexplained. V and J calls and clone size are copied from that table; D and trimming were computed from the DNA. The sample table lists 150,000 or so clones, around 70% of them with a count of one. The ten largest clonotypes hold under 5.5% of the sample.

The germline ends are 15 bases apart after V is trimmed by 2 bases and J by 5 bases. CDR1 MNHNS and CDR2 SASEGT were looked up in the germline V gene. Its CDR3 holds 15 amino acids, cysteine through phenylalanine. The kept DNA is CDR3 alone, 45 bases in frame from the first base. The investigation overall reported the following: A total of roughly 160 TCR beta chains were listed by the study as associated with cytomegalovirus. Across donors, most TCR sequences were observed very rarely, whereas some public TCRs were present in many individuals. The classifier was reported to diagnose cytomegalovirus status with high specificity and sensitivity in both the original cohort and the validation cohort. Because HLA typing was unavailable for some donors at each locus, only the typed subset was used in association tests. In a later analysis, TCR association rates were found to vary across HLA loci, with the most associated TCRs seen for DRB1 alleles and the fewest for HLA-C alleles. CMV serostatus was the only immune exposure information available for the cohort. The authors suggested that the approach could potentially be extended to other disease states and immunological phenotypes. A further reported finding was that TCR beta sequences accurately predicted the HLA-A and HLA-B alleles for most subjects in the first cohort. A later analysis found that most CMV-associated TCR beta chains appeared HLA-restricted, with HLA associations seemingly driven largely by CMV exposure. Assigning TCR associations to individual alleles was difficult when HLA alleles, especially DR and DQ, strongly co-occurred. In a later analysis, 16,951 TCR beta sequences were associated with specific HLA alleles at a false discovery rate of 0.05. Presence/absence analyses assumed roughly uniform sequencing depth across donors, an assumption that may not hold. This cohort had only TCR beta chains sequenced, and the lack of alpha or paired-chain data limited which features could be detected. A later genetic analysis reported fewer N-insertions in productive TCRs among donors in an Asian-associated ancestry cluster than the roughly 620-donor mean. Linkage disequilibrium might explain the correlated functional status among segregating V segments, but an unknown experimental factor could not be ruled out. In an earlier analysis of around 500 of the donors, most TCR beta V segments appeared in productive rearrangements about 87% or about 30% of the time, broadly matching IMGT annotations. Compared with equally common non-associated chains, HLA-associated TCR beta chains in a later analysis were more clonally expanded and had lower generation probabilities. Some IMGT-functional V segments, including TRBV6-2 and TRBV6-3, could not be told apart with the 87-base-pair reads, so those segments were excluded. A few of the identified cytomegalovirus-associated TCR beta chains were confirmed in vitro to be specific for cytomegalovirus antigens. A cluster of highly shared sequence variants was judged likely to be a technical artifact of the sequencing pipeline. A later analysis reported that several top co-occurrence clusters appeared linked to parvovirus B19, influenza, CMV and Epstein-Barr virus. Some 16 rarely observed V segments, including chromosome 9 orphons, were excluded from the earlier analysis of several hundred of the donors because counts were too low. A later genetic analysis associated a missense DCLRE1C variant with V-gene and J-gene trimming of TCR beta chains, and an independent cohort replicated the association.

Here the chain combines TRBV6-1 and TRBJ1-2; a confident D gene designation cannot be given. The TCR sequence derives from a man younger than 35 in good health and CMV-seropositive. Specimen: PBMCs. The DNA sequence follows: TGTGCCAGCAGTGAATTACGTGAGACACGGTATGGCTACACCTTC. This yields the protein CASSELRETRYGYTF.